Sequencing of this T cell receptor (beta chain) was carried out in a study of blood T cells in healthy people across ages. Study observations and caveats: CMV status of donors was unknown, possibly confounding expanded clonotype changes. Higher diversity and more naive CD4+ cells were features of long-lived donors, compared to aged donors. PBMCs went unsorted, and a conclusive naive versus antigen-experienced comparison was therefore prevented.

The germline V gene encodes CDR1 MDHEN and CDR2 SYDVKM. The length of the CDR3 is 13 residues. Remarks on this clonotype: Its specificity is not known.

It was with a sample-barcoded 5' primer and a J-beta primer mix that a second PCR of about 6 to 12 cycles was run. TCRdb independently ran MiXCR on the 5' RACE reads; one entry per CDR3 protein. The data show about 830,000 distinct CDR3 sequences, around 62% seen once. Per-sample PBMC isolation yielded at least 7 million cells. This clonotype was sampled from a man aged 30 to 39 in good health. The material sequenced was blood. The chain uses TRBV28 and TRBJ2-5, with TRBD1 identical over 7 bases. The J call may be faulty, since TRBJ2-7 better matches the DNA end. This CDR3 reads CASTAGGMGEQYF. In nucleotides, the CDR3 is TGTGCCAGCACCGCAGGGGGAATGGGCGAGCAGTACTTC.